This passage covers 29 T cell receptor beta chains from one sample sequenced in a study of blood T cell repertoires in COVID-19. Profiling relied on immunoSEQ multiplex PCR, and the TCRdb table lists in-frame clones only, not all of them. Of approximately 150,000 clones listed, 85% to 90% are singletons. Source material: peripheral blood. These TCRs come from an older man with acute or convalescent COVID-19.

As to this clone: This specimen includes other DNA sequences encoding the same CDR3. The chain links TRBV9 to TRBJ2-1; TRBD1 aligns across 9 bases. CDR1 is SGDLS and CDR2 is YYNGEE in the germline V gene. This CDR3 is built from 15 residues. The V segment lost 2 bases and the J segment 2 bases; nucleotides outside the gene matches: 2. In nucleotides, the CDR3 is TGTGCCAGCAGCGTGGGACAGGGCCCCTACAATGAGCAGTTCTTC. This gives the protein CASSVGQGPYNEQFF.

The genes are TRBV5-5 and TRBJ2-7; maybe TRBD1 (6 bases). V lost 0 bases and J 6 bases, leaving 13 bases between the germline ends. The CDR3 runs to 14 residues. From germline, CDR1 is SGHKS and CDR2 YYEKEE (reference sequence). CDR3 residues: CASSLVAQGSEQYF. The DNA for the CDR3 is TGTGCCAGCAGCTTGGTCGCCCAGGGGAGCGAGCAGTACTTC.

This clone was picked up one time. The chain recombines TRBV9 with TRBJ2-4, with D possibly matching TRBD1 (6 bases). Trimming cost V 3 bases and J 7 bases, with 23 bases left between them. Germline V gene sequence: CDR1 SGDLS, CDR2 YYNGEE. The CDR3 totals 17 residues. The CDR3 loop is CASSAHPQSTGFNIQYF. For the CDR3, the DNA is TGTGCCAGCAGCGCCCACCCTCAATCCACAGGGTTTAACATTCAGTACTTC.

This clone was counted a single time. The gene calls are TRBV5-1 and TRBJ2-1, with TRBD1 as a possible D gene (6 bases). Between the trimmed V and J ends, which lost 4 bases and 10 bases, there was a span of 15 bases. This CDR3 region has 13 residues. Germline values: CDR1 SGHRS, CDR2 YFSETQ. The CDR3 DNA follows: TGCGCCAGCAGCAGAAATACCGGGACAGAGCAGTTCTTC. This gives the protein CASSRNTGTEQFF.

The sample holds one count of this clone. The chain is built from TRBV27 and TRBJ1-1, with unresolved D. The CDR3 is made up of 15 amino acids. V was shortened by 0 bases and J by 4 bases, with 12 bases between the two germline ends. From germline, CDR1 is MNHEY and CDR2 SMNVEV (reference sequence). CDR3 sequence reads: CASSLSLQVTTEAFF. The CDR3 region has the DNA TGTGCCAGCAGTTTATCTCTTCAGGTTACCACTGAAGCTTTCTTT.

The chain joins TRBV25-1 to TRBJ1-4; D gene uncertain. This CDR3 is 13 amino acids long. CDR1 MGHDK and CDR2 SYGVNS come from the germline V gene. V was clipped by 1 base and J by 6 bases, with 6 bases between them. The CDR3 region has the DNA TGTGCCAGCAGTGAATGGTCGGATGAAAAACTGTTTTTT. Residues: CASSEWSDEKLFF.

In nucleotides, the CDR3 is TGCAGCGTTGCTCATACCGACAGCGAACTCTCCTACGAGCAGTACTTC. Its protein product is CSVAHTDSELSYEQYF. The chain carries TRBV29-1 and TRBJ2-7; weak D call: TRBD1 (5 bases). Germline-derived CDR1 and CDR2 are SQVTM and ANQGSEA. The length of the CDR3 is 16 residues. The V and J ends lost 4 bases and 0 bases respectively, with 19 bases between them.

The chain's CDR3 is CASSLDGLAGNYEQYF. CDR3 DNA: TGTGCCAGCAGCTTAGATGGACTAGCGGGGAACTACGAGCAGTACTTC. The chain carries TRBV11-2 and TRBJ2-7; 12 nucleotides align to TRBD2. J gave up 3 bases and V 0 bases, and 3 bases lay outside the gene matches. The CDR3 consists of 16 residues. Germline-derived CDR1 and CDR2 are SGHAT and FQNNGV.

This clone appeared once. The chain links TRBV4-1 to TRBJ2-5, with 8 bases aligning to TRBD1. Germline V gives CDR1 MGHRA, CDR2 YSYEKL. The CDR3 totals 18 residues. V was pared by 1 base and J by 2 bases, with 12 bases of the junction left unmatched. CDR3 residues: CASSQGPTGGGGQETQYF. As DNA, the CDR3 is TGCGCCAGCAGCCAAGGGCCTACAGGGGGTGGAGGACAAGAGACCCAGTACTTC.

Written as DNA, the CDR3 is TGTGCCACCAGTGCCCGGGGGGCGGGGCAAGAGACCCAGTACTTC. It translates to CATSARGAGQETQYF. V and J are TRBV24-1 and TRBJ2-5; D may be TRBD2 (7 bases). The CDR3 is 15 residues long. Germline loops: CDR1 KGHDR, CDR2 SFDVKD. V was cut by 5 bases and J by 2 bases, with 14 bases left in between.

The chain carries TRBV19 and TRBJ1-5, with TRBD1 identical over 11 bases. V lost 6 bases, J lost 6 bases, and 1 base stayed unmatched. This CDR3 has 13 amino acids. Germline CDR1 reads LNHDA; CDR2 reads SQIVND (reference sequence). CDR3 in DNA: TGTGCCAGTAGGGGGACAGGGGGTCAGCCCCAGCATTTT. Translated, it gives CASRGTGGQPQHF.

The chain links TRBV6-2 or TRBV6-3 to TRBJ2-3; 9 nucleotides match TRBD2. The length of the CDR3 is 17 residues. The junction had 10 bases not matched to a gene; V was cut back by 6 bases and J by 0 bases. From germline, CDR1 is MNHEY and CDR2 SVGEGT. The CDR3, as DNA: TGTGCCAGCAGCCCTTTTAGCGGGGGAGCTAGCACAGATACGCAGTATTTT. Its translation is CASSPFSGGASTDTQYF.

V usage is TRBV3-1 (or the pseudogene TRBV3-2) and J usage is TRBJ2-2, with D possibly matching TRBD2 (5 bases). Germline CDR1 reads LGHDT; CDR2 reads YNNKEL (reference sequence). The V gene lost 5 bases and the J gene lost 0 bases, with 16 bases spanning the gap. CDR3 size: 17 residues. The CDR3 nucleotides are TGTGCCAGCAGCTACACCGCAGCGGTTTCGAACACCGGGGAGCTGTTTTTT. As protein: CASSYTAAVSNTGELFF.

The CDR3 loop is CAIRGGAVYEQYF. For the CDR3, the DNA is TGTGCCATCCGGGGGGGGGCGGTCTACGAGCAGTACTTC. The chain recombines TRBV10-3 with TRBJ2-7; 8 positions agree with TRBD2. CDR3 length: 13 amino acids. V shed 8 bases and J 3 bases; nucleotides not matched to a gene: 6. Germline V gives CDR1 ENHRY, CDR2 SYGVKD.

The chain combines TRBV18 with TRBJ1-3; no clear D gene. The CDR3 consists of 16 residues. Germline V gives CDR1 KGHSH, CDR2 LQKENI. V lost 0 bases, J lost 3 bases, and 12 bases lay in between. The CDR3 bases are TGTGCCAGCTCACCACCGGCGGGATTAGATGGAAACACCATATATTTT. Residues: CASSPPAGLDGNTIYF.

V and J are TRBV30 and TRBJ2-1; possible D gene TRBD2, 6 bases. The CDR3 runs to 14 residues. CDR1 and CDR2 from the germline V gene are GTSNPN and SVGIG (reference sequence). The ends were cut back, 0 bases at V and 3 bases at J, with 9 bases in the middle. The CDR3 protein is CAWSVRGRYNEQFF. In DNA, the CDR3 is TGTGCCTGGAGTGTGCGGGGCCGCTACAATGAGCAGTTCTTC.

This clone was found once. This chain joins TRBV28 and TRBJ1-3; 9 nucleotides line up with TRBD1. Germline trimming cut 1 base from V and 0 bases from J; bases unmatched to any gene: 4. The CDR3 is made up of 17 amino acids. The V gene's germline CDR1 is MDHEN and CDR2 SYDVKM. CDR3 sequence (DNA): TGTGCCAGCAGTTTATTCGGGACAGGGTCCTCTGGAAACACCATATATTTT. This sequence encodes CASSLFGTGSSGNTIYF.

The chain links TRBV3-1 (or the pseudogene TRBV3-2) to TRBJ1-2; TRBD1 matches at 11 bases. CDR1 and CDR2 (germline): LGHDT, YNNKEL (reference sequence). The CDR3 extends over 16 amino acids. The junction had 7 bases not matched to a gene; V was cut back by 3 bases and J by 4 bases. The CDR3 DNA is TGTGCCAGCAGCCACTGGACAGGGGGCGATCGCTATGGCTACACCTTC. Encoded protein: CASSHWTGGDRYGYTF.

The rearrangement links TRBV6-5 to TRBJ1-1, with 12 nucleotides matching TRBD1. V lost 1 base to trimming and J lost 11 bases; unmatched junction nucleotides: 5. The CDR3 is 14 amino acids. CDR1 and CDR2 (germline): MNHEY, SVGAGI. CDR3 sequence reads: CASSYLGQGAQAFF. CDR3 in DNA: TGTGCCAGCAGTTACTTGGGACAGGGGGCCCAGGCTTTCTTT.

The chain combines TRBV30 with TRBJ1-6, with a tentative D call TRBD1 (6 bases). The CDR3 is 15 amino acids. The V end lost 3 bases, the J end lost 5 bases, and 14 bases lay between the germline ends. Germline V CDR1 and CDR2: GTSNPN, SVGIG (reference sequence). In nucleotides, the CDR3 is TGTGCCTGGAGGGATCAGGGGTTGGATAATTCACCCCTCCACTTT. Translated, it gives CAWRDQGLDNSPLHF. Full variable domain (rest looked up from reference TRBV30 and TRBJ1-6): SQTIHQWPATLVQPVGSPLSLECTVEGTSNPNLYWYRQAAGRGLQLLFYSVGIGQISSEVPQNLSASRPQDRQFILSSKKLLLSDSGFYLCAWRDQGLDNSPLHFGNGTRLTVT.

The genes are TRBV7-9 and TRBJ2-6, with 11 positions matching TRBD1. This CDR3 is built from 17 residues. Germline CDR1 SEHNR, CDR2 FQNEAQ (reference sequence). Losses at the gene ends were 5 bases for V and 0 bases for J; bases not matched to a gene: 3. The CDR3 loop reads CASSAGTGGSGANVLTF. CDR3 sequence (DNA): TGTGCCAGCAGCGCTGGGACAGGGGGCTCTGGGGCCAACGTCCTGACTTTC.

The genes are TRBV10-3 and TRBJ1-3; D is undetermined. V shed 7 bases and J shed 0 bases, with 16 bases lying between them. This CDR3 comprises 16 residues. Germline V gene lookup returns CDR1 ENHRY and CDR2 SYGVKD. Here the CDR3 reads CAITQDPPGSGNTIYF. CDR3 in DNA: TGTGCCATCACCCAAGATCCTCCCGGCTCTGGAAACACCATATATTTT.

V is TRBV24-1 and J is TRBJ2-3, with D perhaps TRBD1 (6 bases). Germline V lookup: CDR1 KGHDR, CDR2 SFDVKD. Trimming stripped 9 bases from V and 1 base from J, with 10 bases between. This CDR3 has 13 amino acids. The CDR3 DNA reads TGTGCCACCGCAGGGGTCGGCACAGATACGCAGTATTTT. This encodes CATAGVGTDTQYF.

This rearrangement joins TRBV2 to TRBJ1-5; D is undetermined. Germline V gene lookup returns CDR1 SNHLY and CDR2 FYNNEI. Trimming left V 5 bases short and J 7 bases short, with 12 bases between. CDR3 length: 13 residues. The DNA of the CDR3 is TGTGCCAGCAGTCGGGAGAGCCAGCAGCCCCAGCATTTT. As protein: CASSRESQQPQHF.

The chain is built from TRBV5-6 and TRBJ2-7; D is undetermined. Germline V CDR1 and CDR2: SGHDT, YYEEEE. V was pared by 2 bases and J by 5 bases, with 11 bases between. This CDR3 spans 13 amino acids. The CDR3 DNA follows: TGTGCCAGCAGCTTTCCCGGAGTTCACGAGCAGTACTTC. This codes for CASSFPGVHEQYF.

The rearrangement uses TRBV5-1 and TRBJ1-3; D not certain. Germline CDR1 is SGHRS and CDR2 is YFSETQ. The CDR3 covers 15 residues. V shed 1 base and J shed 8 bases, with 16 bases lying between them. CDR3 coding DNA: TGCGCCAGCAGCTTGAGGCAGATCCAGGTGGACACCATATATTTT. As protein: CASSLRQIQVDTIYF.

The rearrangement uses TRBV29-1 and TRBJ2-7, with D possibly being TRBD1 (6 bases). CDR1 and CDR2 (germline): SQVTM, ANQGSEA. There are 14 residues in the CDR3. V lost 7 bases and J lost 3, with 19 bases in between. CDR3 DNA sequence: TGCAGCGCTGCGCTAGGGGGACAAGGCTACGAGCAGTACTTC. This translates into CSAALGGQGYEQYF.

The chain has TRBV6-5 and TRBJ1-2; the D is unclear. Germline CDR1 is MNHEY and CDR2 is SVGAGI. The CDR3 has 13 residues. V was cut by 6 bases and J by 5 bases, with 13 bases left in between. The CDR3 DNA sequence: TGTGCCAGCAGCCAGGTTGGCGAGTATGGCTACACCTTC. It codes for CASSQVGEYGYTF.

The rearrangement joins TRBV28 to TRBJ2-7; TRBD1 aligns across 7 bases. V was pared by 6 bases and J by 1 base, with 12 bases of the junction left unmatched. The CDR3 is 16 amino acids. Germline CDR1 MDHEN, CDR2 SYDVKM. CDR3 DNA: TGTGCCAGCAGGGCCCCGACAGGGATAGGGTCCTACGAGCAGTACTTC. Encoded protein: CASRAPTGIGSYEQYF.